The present T cell receptor beta chain was sequenced within a study of blood T cell repertoires in COVID-19. Overall study: The cDNA or gDNA used as material had been derived from T cells, B-cell-depleted T cells, or PBMCs.

Study processing details: Researchers report that nucleated cell counts were estimated from reference gene primer amplification. TCRdb keeps only in-frame clones here, not all; method: immunoSEQ multiplex PCR. The DNA gave D and trimming, while V, J and clone size come from that table. The table has around 300,000 clones, around nine tenths seen once; the top ten hold over 4.5%. CDR1 and CDR2 (germline): SGHKS, YYEKEE (reference sequence). The V end lost 3 bases, the J end lost 4 bases, and 8 bases lay between the germline ends. This CDR3 contains 13 residues. Enrolled through a virtual design, the participants were between 18 and 89 years of age and came from under 30 US areas. Allocation to cohorts depended on clinical history reported by the participants.

This receptor was identified in a man under 40 who had recovered from COVID-19. The V call is TRBV5-5, the J call TRBJ1-3, with TRBD1 as a possible D gene (6 bases). The specimen sequenced was PBMCs or T cells enriched from blood (not recorded which). The CDR3 sequence: CASSWGGGNTIYF. The CDR3 nucleotides read TGTGCCAGCAGCTGGGGGGGCGGAAACACCATATATTTT. Together with reference TRBV5-5 and TRBJ1-3, the CDR3 gives the full variable domain: DAGVTQSPTHLIKTRGQQVTLRCSPISGHKSVSWYQQVLGQGPQFIFQYYEKEERGRGNFPDRFSARQFPNYSSELNVNALLLGDSALYLCASSWGGGNTIYFGEGSWLTVV.